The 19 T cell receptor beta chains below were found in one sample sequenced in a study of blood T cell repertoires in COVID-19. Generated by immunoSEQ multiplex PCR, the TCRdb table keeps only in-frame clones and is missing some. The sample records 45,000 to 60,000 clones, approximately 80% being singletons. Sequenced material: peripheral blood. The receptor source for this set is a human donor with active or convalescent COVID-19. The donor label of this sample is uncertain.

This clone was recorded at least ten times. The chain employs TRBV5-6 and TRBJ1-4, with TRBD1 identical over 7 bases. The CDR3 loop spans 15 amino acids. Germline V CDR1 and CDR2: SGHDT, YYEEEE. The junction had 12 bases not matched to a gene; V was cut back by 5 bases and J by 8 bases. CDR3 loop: CASSLTGQALEKLFF. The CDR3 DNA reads TGTGCCAGCAGTCTGACAGGGCAAGCGTTAGAAAAACTGTTTTTT.

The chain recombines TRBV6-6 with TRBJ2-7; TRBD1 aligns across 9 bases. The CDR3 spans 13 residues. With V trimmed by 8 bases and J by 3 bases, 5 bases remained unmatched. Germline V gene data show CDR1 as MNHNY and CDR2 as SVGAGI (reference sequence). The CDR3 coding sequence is TGTGCCAGCCAACCGGGACAGGGCTACGAGCAGTACTTC. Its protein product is CASQPGQGYEQYF.

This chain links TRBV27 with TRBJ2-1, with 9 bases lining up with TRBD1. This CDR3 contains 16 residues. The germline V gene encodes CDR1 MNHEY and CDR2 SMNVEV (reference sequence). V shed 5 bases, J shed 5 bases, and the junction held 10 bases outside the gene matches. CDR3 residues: CASSGHGTGYDNEQFF. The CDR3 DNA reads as TGTGCCAGCAGTGGCCACGGGACAGGGTATGACAATGAGCAGTTCTTC.

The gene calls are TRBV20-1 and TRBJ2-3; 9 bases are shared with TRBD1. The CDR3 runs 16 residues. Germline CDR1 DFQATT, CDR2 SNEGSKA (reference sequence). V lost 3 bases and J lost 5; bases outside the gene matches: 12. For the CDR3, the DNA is TGCAGTGCTAGTTCCTTGGACAGGGGTGGAGGAGATACGCAGTATTTT. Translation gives CSASSLDRGGGDTQYF.

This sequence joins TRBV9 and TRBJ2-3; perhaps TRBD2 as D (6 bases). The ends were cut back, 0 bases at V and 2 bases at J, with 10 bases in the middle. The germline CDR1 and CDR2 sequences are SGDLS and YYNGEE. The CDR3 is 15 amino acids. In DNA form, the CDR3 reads TGTGCCAGCAGCGTAGGGAGCGGGCCCACAGATACGCAGTATTTT. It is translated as CASSVGSGPTDTQYF. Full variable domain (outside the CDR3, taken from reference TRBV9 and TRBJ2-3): DSGVTQTPKHLITATGQRVTLRCSPRSGDLSVYWYQQSLDQGLQFLIQYYNGEERAKGNILERFSAQQFPDLHSELNLSSLELGDSALYFCASSVGSGPTDTQYFGPGTRLTVL.

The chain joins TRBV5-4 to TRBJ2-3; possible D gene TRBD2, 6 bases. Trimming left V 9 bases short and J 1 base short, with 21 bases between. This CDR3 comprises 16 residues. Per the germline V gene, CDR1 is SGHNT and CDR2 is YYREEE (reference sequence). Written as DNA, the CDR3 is TGTGCCATTGGGGGGTTAGGAGGGTCTCGCACAGATACGCAGTATTTT. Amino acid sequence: CAIGGLGGSRTDTQYF.

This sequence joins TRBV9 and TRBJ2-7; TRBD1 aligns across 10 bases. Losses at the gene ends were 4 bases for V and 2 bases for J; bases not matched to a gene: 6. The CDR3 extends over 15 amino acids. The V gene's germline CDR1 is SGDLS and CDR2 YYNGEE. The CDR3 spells CASSRQGAATYEQYF. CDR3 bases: TGTGCCAGCAGCCGACAGGGGGCAGCCACCTACGAGCAGTACTTC.

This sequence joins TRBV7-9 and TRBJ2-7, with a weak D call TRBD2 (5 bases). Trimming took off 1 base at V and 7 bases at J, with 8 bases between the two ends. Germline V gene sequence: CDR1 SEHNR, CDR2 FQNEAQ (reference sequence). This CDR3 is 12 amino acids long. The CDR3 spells CASSLEVAEQYF. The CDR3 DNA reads TGTGCCAGCAGCTTAGAGGTAGCGGAGCAGTACTTC. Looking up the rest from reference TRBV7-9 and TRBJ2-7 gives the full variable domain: DTGVSQNPRHKITKRGQNVTFRCDPISEHNRLYWYRQTLGQGPEFLTYFQNEAQLEKSRLLSDRFSAERPKGSFSTLEIQRTEQGDSAMYLCASSLEVAEQYFGPGTRLTVT.

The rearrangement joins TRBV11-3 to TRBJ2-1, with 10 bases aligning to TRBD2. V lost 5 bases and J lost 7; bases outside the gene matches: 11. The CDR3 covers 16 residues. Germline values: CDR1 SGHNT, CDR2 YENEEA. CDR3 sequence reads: CASSPPASGSRNEQFF. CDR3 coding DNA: TGTGCCAGCAGCCCCCCCGCTAGCGGGAGTCGAAATGAGCAGTTCTTC.

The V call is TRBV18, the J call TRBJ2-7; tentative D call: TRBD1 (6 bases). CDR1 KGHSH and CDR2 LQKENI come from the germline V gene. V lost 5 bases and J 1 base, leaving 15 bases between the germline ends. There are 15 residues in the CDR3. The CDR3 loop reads CASSLGDTSSYEQYF. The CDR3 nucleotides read TGTGCCAGCTCATTGGGGGACACCTCTTCCTACGAGCAGTACTTC.

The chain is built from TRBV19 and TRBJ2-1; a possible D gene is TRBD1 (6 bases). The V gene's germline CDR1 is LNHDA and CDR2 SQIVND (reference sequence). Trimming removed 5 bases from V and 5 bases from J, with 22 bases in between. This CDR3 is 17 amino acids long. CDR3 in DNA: TGTGCCAGTAGTCCTCGAGACTGGGGAGAGGGGGACAATGAGCAGTTCTTC. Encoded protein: CASSPRDWGEGDNEQFF.

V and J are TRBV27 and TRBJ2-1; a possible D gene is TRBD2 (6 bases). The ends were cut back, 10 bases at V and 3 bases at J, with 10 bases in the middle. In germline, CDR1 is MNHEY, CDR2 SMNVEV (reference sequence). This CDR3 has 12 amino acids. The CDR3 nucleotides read TGTGCCAACCGGGACTTCTACAATGAGCAGTTCTTC. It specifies CANRDFYNEQFF.

The CDR3: CASSFTGMGNTEAFF. The DNA for the CDR3 is TGTGCCAGCAGTTTTACAGGGATGGGGAACACTGAAGCTTTCTTT. This chain links TRBV6-5 with TRBJ1-1; tentative D call: TRBD1 (6 bases). The CDR3 runs 15 residues. The germline CDR1 and CDR2 sequences are MNHEY and SVGAGI. V was trimmed by 4 bases and J by 1 base, leaving 13 bases between them.

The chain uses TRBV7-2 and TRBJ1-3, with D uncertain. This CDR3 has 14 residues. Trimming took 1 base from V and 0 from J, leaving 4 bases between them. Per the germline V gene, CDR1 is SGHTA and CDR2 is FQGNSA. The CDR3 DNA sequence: TGTGCCAGCAGCTTAGGACTCTCTGGAAACACCATATATTTT. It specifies CASSLGLSGNTIYF. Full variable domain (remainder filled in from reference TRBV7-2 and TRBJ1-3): GAGVSQSPSNKVTEKGKDVELRCDPISGHTALYWYRQSLGQGLEFLIYFQGNSAPDKSGLPSDRFSAERTGGSVSTLTIQRTQQEDSAVYLCASSLGLSGNTIYFGEGSWLTVV.

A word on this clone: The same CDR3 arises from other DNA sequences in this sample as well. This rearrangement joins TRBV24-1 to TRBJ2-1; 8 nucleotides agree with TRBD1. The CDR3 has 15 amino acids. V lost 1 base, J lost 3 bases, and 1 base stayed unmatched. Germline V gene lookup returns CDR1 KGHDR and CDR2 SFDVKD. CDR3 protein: CATSDLGQGYNEQFF. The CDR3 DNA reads TGTGCCACCAGTGATTTAGGACAGGGCTACAATGAGCAGTTCTTC.

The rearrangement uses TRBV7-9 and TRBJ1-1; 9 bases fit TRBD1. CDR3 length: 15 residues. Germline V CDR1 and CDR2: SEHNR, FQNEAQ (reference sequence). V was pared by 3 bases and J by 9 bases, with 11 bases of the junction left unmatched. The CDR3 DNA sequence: TGTGCCAGCAGCTTCGACCTAACTAACAGGGGGCAAGCTTTCTTT. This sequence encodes CASSFDLTNRGQAFF.

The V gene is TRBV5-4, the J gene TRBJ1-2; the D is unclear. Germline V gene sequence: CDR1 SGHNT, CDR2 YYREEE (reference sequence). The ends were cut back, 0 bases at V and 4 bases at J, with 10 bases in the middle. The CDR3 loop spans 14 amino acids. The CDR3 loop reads CASSLASTVYGYTF. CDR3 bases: TGTGCCAGCAGCTTGGCATCCACTGTCTATGGCTACACCTTC.

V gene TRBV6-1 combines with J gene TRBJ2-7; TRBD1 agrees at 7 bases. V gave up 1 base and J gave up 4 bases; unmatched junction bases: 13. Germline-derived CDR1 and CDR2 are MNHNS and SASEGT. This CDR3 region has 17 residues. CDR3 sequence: CASSEDSRGQWVYEQYF. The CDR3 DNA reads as TGTGCCAGCAGTGAAGATTCTCGGGGACAGTGGGTGTACGAGCAGTACTTC.

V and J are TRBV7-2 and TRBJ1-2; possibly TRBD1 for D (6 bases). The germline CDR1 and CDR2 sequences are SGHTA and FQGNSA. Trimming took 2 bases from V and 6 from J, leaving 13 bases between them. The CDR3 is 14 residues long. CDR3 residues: CASSLFTGSNGYTF. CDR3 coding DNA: TGTGCCAGCAGCTTATTTACAGGGTCTAATGGCTACACCTTC.